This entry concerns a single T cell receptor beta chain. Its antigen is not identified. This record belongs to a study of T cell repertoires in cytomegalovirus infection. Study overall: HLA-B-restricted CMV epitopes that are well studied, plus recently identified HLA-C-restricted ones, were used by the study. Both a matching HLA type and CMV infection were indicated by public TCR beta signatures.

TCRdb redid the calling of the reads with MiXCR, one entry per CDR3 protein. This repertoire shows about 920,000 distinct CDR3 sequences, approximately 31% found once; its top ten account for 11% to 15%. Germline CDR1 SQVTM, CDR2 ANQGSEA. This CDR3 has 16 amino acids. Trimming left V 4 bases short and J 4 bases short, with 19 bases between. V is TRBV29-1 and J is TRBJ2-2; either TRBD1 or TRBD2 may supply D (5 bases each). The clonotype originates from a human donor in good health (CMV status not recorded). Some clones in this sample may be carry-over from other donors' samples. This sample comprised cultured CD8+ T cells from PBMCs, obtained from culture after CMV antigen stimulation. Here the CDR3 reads CSVGSQDRDGTGELFF. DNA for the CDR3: TGCAGCGTTGGTTCTCAGGACCGGGACGGCACCGGGGAGCTGTTTTTT.